This is a list of T cell receptor beta chains from one sample in a study of T cell repertoires in cytomegalovirus infection. TCRdb used MiXCR to reprocess the reads, holding one entry per CDR3 protein. This table has 65,000 to 90,000 distinct CDR3 sequences, under 4.5% appearing once. Sequencing used PBMCs. These receptors were obtained from a human donor in good health (CMV status not recorded). Some clones in this sample may be carry-over from other donors' samples. CDR3s include the opening cysteine and the closing phenylalanine or tryptophan. A D gene is named only where the DNA matches it firmly. The size of a clone is reported for some rows only, either as once, few or many, or as a class for expanded clones.

d_gene	abundance	v_gene	j_gene	CDR3aa	CDR3nt
.	.	TRBV7-3	TRBJ2-1	CASSLTGALDEQFF	TGTGCCAGCAGCTTAACGGGGGCCCTTGATGAGCAGTTCTTC
TRBD1	many	TRBV28	TRBJ2-6	CASKGQGPSRGANVLTF	TGTGCCAGCAAAGGACAGGGGCCCTCGCGAGGGGCCAACGTCCTGACTTTC
.	.	TRBV20-1	TRBJ2-1	CSATTGLKDNEQFF	TGCAGTGCTACGACGGGACTGAAAGACAATGAGCAGTTCTTC
.	.	TRBV10-3	TRBJ1-2	CAISSAPDTYSYTF	TGTGCCATCAGTTCCGCCCCTGACACGTATAGCTACACCTTC
.	.	TRBV7-2	TRBJ2-7	CASSLMGGRYEQYF	TGTGCCAGCAGCCTGATGGGGGGCAGGTACGAGCAGTACTTC
.	many	TRBV7-2	TRBJ2-7	CASSLGQWAYEQYF	TGTGCCAGCAGCTTAGGACAGTGGGCCTACGAGCAGTACTTC
.	many	TRBV12-3/TRBV12-4	TRBJ2-7	CASSLVHPEQYF	TGTGCCAGCAGTTTGGTGCATCCGGAGCAGTACTTC
TRBD2	many	TRBV7-2	TRBJ2-5	CASSLPSGSKETQYF	TGTGCCAGCAGCTTACCTAGCGGGAGCAAAGAGACCCAGTACTTC
TRBD2	many	TRBV25-1	TRBJ2-5	CASGLAGGQVTQYF	TGTGCCAGCGGACTAGCGGGAGGGCAGGTGACCCAGTACTTC
TRBD2	many	TRBV5-1	TRBJ2-5	CASSSGLGGETQYF	TGCGCCAGCAGCTCCGGCCTCGGGGGGGAGACCCAGTACTTC
TRBD2	many	TRBV4-1	TRBJ2-5	CASSQAKREGQETQYF	TGCGCCAGCAGCCAAGCAAAGCGGGAGGGACAAGAGACCCAGTACTTC
.	many	TRBV7-9	TRBJ1-2	CASSLEQGHGYTF	TGTGCCAGCAGCTTAGAACAGGGCCATGGCTACACCTTC
.	many	TRBV27	TRBJ2-1	CASSPRLVDYNEQFF	TGTGCCAGCAGTCCCCGACTAGTAGACTACAATGAGCAGTTCTTC
.	many	TRBV5-1	TRBJ1-4	CASSLSPATNEKLFF	TGCGCCAGCAGCTTGTCACCAGCAACTAATGAAAAACTGTTTTTT
TRBD1	many	TRBV12-3/TRBV12-4	TRBJ1-1	CASSPTGGSTEAFF	TGTGCCAGCAGTCCTACAGGGGGGAGCACTGAAGCTTTCTTT
TRBD2	many	TRBV28	TRBJ2-1	CASSLAGPRLNEQFF	TGTGCCAGCAGCTTAGCGGGCCCCAGACTCAATGAGCAGTTCTTC